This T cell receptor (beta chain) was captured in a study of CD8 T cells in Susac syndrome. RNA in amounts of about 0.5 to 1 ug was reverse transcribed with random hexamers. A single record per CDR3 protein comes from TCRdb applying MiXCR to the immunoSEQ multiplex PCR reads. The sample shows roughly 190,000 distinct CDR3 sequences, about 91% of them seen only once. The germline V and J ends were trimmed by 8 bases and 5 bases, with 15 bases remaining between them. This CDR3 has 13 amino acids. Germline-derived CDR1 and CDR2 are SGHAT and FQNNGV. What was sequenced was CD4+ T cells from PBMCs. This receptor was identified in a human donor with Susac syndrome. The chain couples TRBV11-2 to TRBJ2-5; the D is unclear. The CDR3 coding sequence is TGTGCCAGCCGTGCAATCGTCCGGGAGACCCAGTACTTC. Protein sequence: CASRAIVRETQYF.